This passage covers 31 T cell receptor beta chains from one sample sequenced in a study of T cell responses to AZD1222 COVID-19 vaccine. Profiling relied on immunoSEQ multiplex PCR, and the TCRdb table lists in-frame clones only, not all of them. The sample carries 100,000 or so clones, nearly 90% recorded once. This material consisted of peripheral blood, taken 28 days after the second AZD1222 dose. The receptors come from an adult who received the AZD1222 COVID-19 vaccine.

The CDR3 protein is CASSLSSGRDAWGANVLTF. The CDR3 DNA reads as TGTGCCAGCAGTTTATCTTCCGGGAGGGATGCTTGGGGGGCCAACGTCCTGACTTTC. The chain is built from TRBV27 and TRBJ2-6, with 8 bases lining up with TRBD2. There are 19 residues in the CDR3. The V segment lost 0 bases and the J segment 4 bases; nucleotides outside the gene matches: 11. CDR1 is MNHEY, CDR2 SMNVEV, per germline (reference sequence).

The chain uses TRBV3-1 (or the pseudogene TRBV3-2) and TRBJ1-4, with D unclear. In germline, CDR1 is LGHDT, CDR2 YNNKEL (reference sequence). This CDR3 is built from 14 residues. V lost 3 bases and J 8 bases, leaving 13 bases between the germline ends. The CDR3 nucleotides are TGTGCCAGCAGCCATAAGGGCGGAGGCGAAAAACTGTTTTTT. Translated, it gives CASSHKGGGEKLFF.

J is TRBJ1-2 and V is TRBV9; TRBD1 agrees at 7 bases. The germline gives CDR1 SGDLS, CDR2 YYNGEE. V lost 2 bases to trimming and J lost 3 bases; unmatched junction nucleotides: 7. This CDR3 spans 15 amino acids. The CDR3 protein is CASSVAGQRDYGYTF. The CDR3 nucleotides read TGTGCCAGCAGCGTTGCGGGACAGAGAGACTATGGCTACACCTTC.

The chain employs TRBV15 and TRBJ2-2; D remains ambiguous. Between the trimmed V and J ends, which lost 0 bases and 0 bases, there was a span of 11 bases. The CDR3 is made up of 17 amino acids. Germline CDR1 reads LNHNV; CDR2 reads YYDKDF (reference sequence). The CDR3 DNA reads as TGTGCCACCAGCAGAGATTTTTGGGCAACGAACACCGGGGAGCTGTTTTTT. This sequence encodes CATSRDFWATNTGELFF.

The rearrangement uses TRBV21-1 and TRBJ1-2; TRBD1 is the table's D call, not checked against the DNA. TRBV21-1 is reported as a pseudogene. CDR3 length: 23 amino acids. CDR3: CASSKEGDRVSNPPYLANYGYTF. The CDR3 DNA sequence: TGTGCCAGCAGCAAAGAGGGGGACAGGGTATCAAATCCCCCTTATTTAGCTAACTATGGCTACACCTTC.

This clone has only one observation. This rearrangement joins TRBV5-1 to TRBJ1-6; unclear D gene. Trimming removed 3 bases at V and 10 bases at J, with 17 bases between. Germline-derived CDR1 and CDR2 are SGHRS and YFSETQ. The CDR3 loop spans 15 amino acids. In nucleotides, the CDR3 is TGCGCCAGCAGCTGGGAAGGGTCCTGGAGCTCACCCCTCCACTTT. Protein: CASSWEGSWSSPLHF.

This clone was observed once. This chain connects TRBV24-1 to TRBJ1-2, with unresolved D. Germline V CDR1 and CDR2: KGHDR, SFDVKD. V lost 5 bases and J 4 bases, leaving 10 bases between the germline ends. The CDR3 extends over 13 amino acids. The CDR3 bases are TGTGCCACCAGTGTAGGGTTCGGCTATGGCTACACCTTC. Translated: CATSVGFGYGYTF.

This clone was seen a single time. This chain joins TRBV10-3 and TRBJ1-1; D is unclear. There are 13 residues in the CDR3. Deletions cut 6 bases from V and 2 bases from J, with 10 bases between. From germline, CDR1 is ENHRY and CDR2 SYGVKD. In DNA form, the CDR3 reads TGTGCCATCAGGCAGTCTTTTAACACTGAAGCTTTCTTT. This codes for CAIRQSFNTEAFF.

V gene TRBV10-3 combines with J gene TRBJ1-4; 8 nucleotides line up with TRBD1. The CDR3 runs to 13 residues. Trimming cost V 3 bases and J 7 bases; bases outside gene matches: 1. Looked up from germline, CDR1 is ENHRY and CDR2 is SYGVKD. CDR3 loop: CAISEQGGEKLFF. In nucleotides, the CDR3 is TGTGCCATCAGTGAACAGGGGGGTGAAAAACTGTTTTTT.

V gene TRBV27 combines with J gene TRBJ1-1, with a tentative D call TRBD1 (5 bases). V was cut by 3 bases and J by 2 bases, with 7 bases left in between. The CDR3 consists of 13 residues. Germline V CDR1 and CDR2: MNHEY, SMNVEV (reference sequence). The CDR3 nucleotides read TGTGCCAGCAGTTTTAGGGACAACACTGAAGCTTTCTTT. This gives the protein CASSFRDNTEAFF.

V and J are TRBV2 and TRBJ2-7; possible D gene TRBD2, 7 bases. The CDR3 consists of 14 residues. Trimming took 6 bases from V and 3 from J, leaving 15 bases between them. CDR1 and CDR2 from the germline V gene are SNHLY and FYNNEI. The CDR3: CASRGASGYYEQYF. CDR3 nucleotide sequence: TGTGCCAGCAGGGGGGCTAGCGGTTACTACGAGCAGTACTTC.

The CDR3 region is CASSLVRDSEQFF. The CDR3 DNA sequence: TGTGCCAGCAGCCTTGTAAGGGACAGTGAGCAGTTCTTC. The rearrangement joins TRBV7-9 to TRBJ2-1; 7 bases map to TRBD1. V was clipped by 5 bases and J by 9 bases; unmatched bases: 7. CDR1 is SEHNR, CDR2 FQNEAQ, per germline (reference sequence). The CDR3 totals 13 residues.

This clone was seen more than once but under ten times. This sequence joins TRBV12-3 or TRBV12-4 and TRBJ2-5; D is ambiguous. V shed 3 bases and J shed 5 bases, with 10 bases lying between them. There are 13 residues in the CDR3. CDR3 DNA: TGTGCCAGCAGTTTGAACCAAGGGGAGACCCAGTACTTC. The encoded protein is CASSLNQGETQYF.

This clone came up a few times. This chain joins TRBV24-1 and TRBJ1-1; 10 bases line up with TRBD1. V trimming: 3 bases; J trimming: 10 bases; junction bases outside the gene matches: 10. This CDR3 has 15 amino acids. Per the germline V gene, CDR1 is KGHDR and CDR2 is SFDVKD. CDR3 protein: CATSDPGQGNRGAFF. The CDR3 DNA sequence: TGTGCCACCAGTGATCCGGGACAGGGGAATCGCGGAGCTTTCTTT.

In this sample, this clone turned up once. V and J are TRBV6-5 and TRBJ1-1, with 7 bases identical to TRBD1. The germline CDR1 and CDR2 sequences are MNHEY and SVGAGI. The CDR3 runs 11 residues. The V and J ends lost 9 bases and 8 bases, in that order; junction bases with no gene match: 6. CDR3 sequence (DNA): TGTGCCAGTTACAGGGGCTCGGAAGCTTTCTTT. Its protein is CASYRGSEAFF.

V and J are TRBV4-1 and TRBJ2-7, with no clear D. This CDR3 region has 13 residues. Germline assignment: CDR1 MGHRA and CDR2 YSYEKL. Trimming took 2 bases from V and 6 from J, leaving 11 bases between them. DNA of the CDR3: TGCGCCAGCAGCCAACAGCGAACCACCGAGCAGTACTTC. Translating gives CASSQQRTTEQYF.

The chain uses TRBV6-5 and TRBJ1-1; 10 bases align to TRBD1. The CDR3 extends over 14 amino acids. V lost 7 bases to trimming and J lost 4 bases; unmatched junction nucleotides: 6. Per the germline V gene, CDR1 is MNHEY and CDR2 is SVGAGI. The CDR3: CASKRQGAGTEAFF. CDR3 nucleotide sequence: TGTGCCAGCAAAAGACAGGGGGCCGGCACTGAAGCTTTCTTT.

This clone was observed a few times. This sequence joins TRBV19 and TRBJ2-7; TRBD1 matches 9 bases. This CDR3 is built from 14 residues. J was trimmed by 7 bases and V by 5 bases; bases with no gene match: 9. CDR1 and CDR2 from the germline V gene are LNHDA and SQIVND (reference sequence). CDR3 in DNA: TGTGCCAGTAGTTCCATACAGGGGGCGCAGGAGCAGTACTTC. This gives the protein CASSSIQGAQEQYF.

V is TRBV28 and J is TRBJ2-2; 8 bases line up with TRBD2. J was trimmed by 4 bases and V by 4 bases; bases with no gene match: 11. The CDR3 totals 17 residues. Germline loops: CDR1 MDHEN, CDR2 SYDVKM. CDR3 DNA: TGTGCCAGCAGTTACCCCCGCGGGGGGCGCGGCACCGGGGAGCTGTTTTTT. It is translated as CASSYPRGGRGTGELFF.

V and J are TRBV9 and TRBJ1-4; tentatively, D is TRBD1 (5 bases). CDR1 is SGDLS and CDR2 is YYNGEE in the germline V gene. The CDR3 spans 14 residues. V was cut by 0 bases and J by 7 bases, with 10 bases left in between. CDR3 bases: TGTGCCAGCAGCGTAGTCGGGGGATCTGAAAAACTGTTTTTT. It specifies CASSVVGGSEKLFF.

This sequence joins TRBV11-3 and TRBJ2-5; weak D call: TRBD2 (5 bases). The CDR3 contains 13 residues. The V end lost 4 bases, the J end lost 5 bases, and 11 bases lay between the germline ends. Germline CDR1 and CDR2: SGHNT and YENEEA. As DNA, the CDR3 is TGTGCCAGCAGCTCCAAGACTATGGAGACCCAGTACTTC. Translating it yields CASSSKTMETQYF.

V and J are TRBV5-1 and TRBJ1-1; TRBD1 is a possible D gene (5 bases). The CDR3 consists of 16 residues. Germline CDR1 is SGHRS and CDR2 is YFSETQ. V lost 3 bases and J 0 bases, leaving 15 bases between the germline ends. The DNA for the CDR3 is TGCGCCAGCAGCTGGACACTAAAGAACTTGAACACTGAAGCTTTCTTT. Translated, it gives CASSWTLKNLNTEAFF.

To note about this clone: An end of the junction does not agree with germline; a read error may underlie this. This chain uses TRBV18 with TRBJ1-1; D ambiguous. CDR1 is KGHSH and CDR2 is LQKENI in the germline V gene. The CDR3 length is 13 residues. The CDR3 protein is CASSILVTESEIF. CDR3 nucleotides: TGTGCCAGCTCAATCTTGGTAACCGAAAGTGAGATCTTT.

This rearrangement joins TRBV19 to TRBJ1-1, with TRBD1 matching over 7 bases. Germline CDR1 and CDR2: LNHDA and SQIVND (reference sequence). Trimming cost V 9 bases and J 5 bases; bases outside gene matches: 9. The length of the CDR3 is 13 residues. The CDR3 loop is CASRAGGLTEAFF. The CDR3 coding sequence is TGTGCCAGCCGGGCAGGGGGGTTAACTGAAGCTTTCTTT.

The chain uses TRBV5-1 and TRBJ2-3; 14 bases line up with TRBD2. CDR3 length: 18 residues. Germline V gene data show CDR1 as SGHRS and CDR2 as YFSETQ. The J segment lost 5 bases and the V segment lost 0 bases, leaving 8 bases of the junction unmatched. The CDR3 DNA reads TGCGCCAGCAGCTTGGGGGGACTAGCGGGAGTTCTTGAAGATACGCAGTATTTT. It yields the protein CASSLGGLAGVLEDTQYF.

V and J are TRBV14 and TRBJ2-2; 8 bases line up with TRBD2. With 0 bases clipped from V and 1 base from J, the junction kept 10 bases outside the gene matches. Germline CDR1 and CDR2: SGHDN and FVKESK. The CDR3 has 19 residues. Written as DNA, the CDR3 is TGTGCCAGCAGCCAAGATGTCAGGGACGGGAGGGGGAACACCGGGGAGCTGTTTTTT. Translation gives CASSQDVRDGRGNTGELFF.

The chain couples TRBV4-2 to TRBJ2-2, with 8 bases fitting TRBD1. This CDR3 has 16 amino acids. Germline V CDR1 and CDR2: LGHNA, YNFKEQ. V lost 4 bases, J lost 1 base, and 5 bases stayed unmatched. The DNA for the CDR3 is TGTGCCAGCAGCCTAGGGACAGGTGAGAACACCGGGGAGCTGTTTTTT. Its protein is CASSLGTGENTGELFF.

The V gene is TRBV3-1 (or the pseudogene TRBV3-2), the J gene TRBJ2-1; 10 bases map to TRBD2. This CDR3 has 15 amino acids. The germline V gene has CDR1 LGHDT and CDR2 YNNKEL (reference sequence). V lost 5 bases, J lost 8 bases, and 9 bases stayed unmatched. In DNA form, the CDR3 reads TGTGCCAGCAGCGCATCTAGCGGGAGTTTCGATGAGCAGTTCTTC. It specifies CASSASSGSFDEQFF.

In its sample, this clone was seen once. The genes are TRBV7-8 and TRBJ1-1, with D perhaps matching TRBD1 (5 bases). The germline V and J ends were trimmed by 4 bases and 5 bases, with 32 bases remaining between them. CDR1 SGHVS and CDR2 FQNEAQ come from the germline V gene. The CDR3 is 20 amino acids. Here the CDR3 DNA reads TGTGCCAGCAGCTCAATCCCAAAGACCCCGAAGGGGTCTTGGAGGACTGAAGCTTTCTTT. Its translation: CASSSIPKTPKGSWRTEAFF.

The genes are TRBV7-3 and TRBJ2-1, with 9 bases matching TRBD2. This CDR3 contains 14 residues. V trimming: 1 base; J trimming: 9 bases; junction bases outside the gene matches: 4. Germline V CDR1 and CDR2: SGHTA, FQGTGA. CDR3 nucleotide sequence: TGTGCCAGCAGCTTAATGGCGGGAGGGGGTGAGCAGTTCTTC. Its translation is CASSLMAGGGEQFF.

CDR3 nucleotides: TGTGCCAGTAGTACCTCTGGAAACACCATATATTTT. Translation gives CASSTSGNTIYF. This chain uses TRBV19 with TRBJ1-3; D is undetermined. Germline CDR1 and CDR2: LNHDA and SQIVND (reference sequence). V lost 4 bases and J lost 0, with 1 base in between. The CDR3 spans 12 residues.